This T cell receptor beta chain was identified during a study of vaccination effects on CD4 cells after COVID-19. Broader study findings: Only a few convalescent patients and no early post-infection timepoints featured in the study.

Of note for this clone: Its cognate antigen is unknown.

Using immunoSEQ multiplex PCR, the repertoire was profiled, and TCRdb retains in-frame clones only, with some absent. Of roughly 73,000 clones listed, under 85% are singletons. Trimming removed 4 bases from V and 5 bases from J; junction bases left unmatched: 6. The CDR3 consists of 16 residues. The germline V gene encodes CDR1 SGHNT and CDR2 YYREEE (reference sequence). Expansion with viral peptide pools was applied to antigen-specific CD4+ T cells by the ViraFEST assay prior to sequencing. It was after nine to eleven days of culture that CD4+ T cells were isolated. The person acquired a PCR-confirmed SARS-CoV-2 infection between March and December 2020. A density of about 2.2 million PBMC per well was used; these cells were cultured with roughly 10 IU/ml IL-2 and roughly 10 ug/ml peptides.

Sequenced material: CD4+ T cells from PBMCs cultured with HIV peptides, taken before COVID-19 vaccination. The subset is: HIV-1 Nef peptide pool negative control/reference culture. V and J are TRBV5-4 and TRBJ1-6; 10 bases agree with TRBD1. The sequence was obtained from a human donor who had a prior SARS-CoV-2 infection. DNA for the CDR3: TGTGCCAGCAGCCGGGACAGGGGTATGGATAATTCACCCCTCCACTTT. Amino acid sequence: CASSRDRGMDNSPLHF.